The 28 T cell receptor beta chains below come from one sample, sequenced in a study of cytomegalovirus exposure and HLA in healthy donors. In the PCR, 60 Vbeta and 13 Jbeta primers were used. The method was immunoSEQ multiplex PCR; TCRdb's version includes in-frame clones alone and lacks a portion of them. Of approximately 150,000 clones listed, around 80% were seen once; the top ten hold approximately 2.1%. What was sequenced was PBMCs. These receptors all come from a male donor in good health and CMV-seronegative.

The V and J genes are TRBV6-1 and TRBJ2-7; D is perhaps TRBD1 (5 bases). V was pared by 6 bases and J by 3 bases, with 12 bases between. The CDR3 length is 13 residues. From germline, CDR1 is MNHNS and CDR2 SASEGT. The CDR3 DNA follows: TGTGCCAGCAGCTCGACAGAGAACTACGAGCAGTACTTC. Its translation is CASSSTENYEQYF.

The chain is built from TRBV4-3 and TRBJ1-2, with TRBD1 as a possible D gene (5 bases). Germline V CDR1 and CDR2: LGHNA, YSLEER. This CDR3 is built from 14 residues. With 0 bases removed from V and 4 bases from J, the gap between germline ends came to 9 bases. CDR3 sequence: CASSQDTGVYGYTF. In nucleotides, the CDR3 is TGCGCCAGCAGCCAAGATACGGGGGTCTATGGCTACACCTTC.

This clone was detected a few times. J is TRBJ2-6 and V is TRBV11-1; D is possibly TRBD1 (6 bases). CDR3 length: 18 residues. Trimming pared 3 bases from V and 2 bases from J, leaving 17 bases between. Per germline, CDR1 SGHAT and CDR2 FQDESV (reference sequence). CDR3 amino acids: CASSLGGRGGTGANVLTF. In nucleotides, the CDR3 is TGTGCCAGCAGCTTGGGCGGCAGGGGTGGGACTGGGGCCAACGTCCTGACTTTC. Full variable domain (remainder filled in from reference TRBV11-1 and TRBJ2-6): EAEVAQSPRYKITEKSQAVAFWCDPISGHATLYWYRQILGQGPELLVQFQDESVVDDSQLPKDRFSAERLKGVDSTLKIQPAELGDSAMYLCASSLGGRGGTGANVLTFGAGSRLTVL.

CDR3 bases: TGTGCCAGCAGGGGCTACAGGGGCTCCTACGAGCAGTACTTC. Protein product: CASRGYRGSYEQYF. J is TRBJ2-7 and V is TRBV6-1; the match to TRBD1 covers 7 bases. The CDR3 has 14 residues. The germline gives CDR1 MNHNS, CDR2 SASEGT. Trimming removed 6 bases from V and 0 bases from J; junction bases left unmatched: 5.

The gene calls are TRBV27 and TRBJ1-2; D is unresolved. Germline CDR1 is MNHEY and CDR2 is SMNVEV (reference sequence). The CDR3 runs to 13 residues. V lost 3 bases and J lost 4, with 9 bases in between. CDR3 sequence reads: CASSLRQPYGYTF. The CDR3 region has the DNA TGTGCCAGCAGTTTGCGGCAGCCCTATGGCTACACCTTC.

The chain carries TRBV11-2 and TRBJ2-1; D gene uncertain. Germline CDR1 SGHAT, CDR2 FQNNGV. The V end was cut by 5 bases, the J end by 0 bases, with 8 bases between. This CDR3 region has 14 residues. The CDR3 here is CASSERSSYNEQFF. The DNA for the CDR3 is TGTGCCAGCAGCGAAAGGAGCTCCTACAATGAGCAGTTCTTC.

V is TRBV10-2 and J is TRBJ2-5; 7 bases line up with TRBD2. The CDR3 length is 15 residues. CDR1 WSHSY and CDR2 SAAADI come from the germline V gene. V trimming: 3 bases; J trimming: 5 bases; junction bases outside the gene matches: 9. CDR3 loop: CASSERRGNRETQYF. For the CDR3, the DNA is TGCGCCAGCAGTGAAAGGCGGGGGAACAGGGAGACCCAGTACTTC.

The chain joins TRBV9 to TRBJ1-3; D not certain. CDR1 and CDR2 from the germline V gene are SGDLS and YYNGEE. The CDR3 runs to 13 residues. The V and J ends lost 7 bases and 8 bases respectively, with 16 bases between them. CDR3 sequence reads: CASSLGLRDTIYF. CDR3 in DNA: TGTGCCAGCTCGCTTGGACTGAGGGACACCATATATTTT.

The chain recombines TRBV6-6 with TRBJ1-5, with 9 bases aligning to TRBD1. CDR1 MNHNY and CDR2 SVGAGI come from the germline V gene (reference sequence). The CDR3 has 15 amino acids. J was trimmed by 2 bases and V by 8 bases; bases with no gene match: 7. DNA of the CDR3: TGTGCCAGCTCCGGGACAGGGTCCCGCAATCAGCCCCAGCATTTT. Translating gives CASSGTGSRNQPQHF.

The CDR3: CASSFGTGVHQPQHF. CDR3 DNA sequence: TGTGCCAGCAGCTTTGGGACAGGGGTGCATCAGCCCCAGCATTTT. The V call is TRBV5-8, the J call TRBJ1-5; 10 bases match TRBD1. Germline V gives CDR1 SGHTS, CDR2 YDEGEE. This CDR3 has 15 amino acids. The junction had 4 bases not matched to a gene; V was cut back by 2 bases and J by 5 bases. Filled out from reference TRBV5-8 and TRBJ1-5, the complete variable domain reads EAGVTQSPTHLIKTRGQQATLRCSPISGHTSVYWYQQALGLGLQFLLWYDEGEERNRGNFPPRFSGRQFPNYSSELNVNALELEDSALYLCASSFGTGVHQPQHFGDGTRLSIL.

This clone was counted between two and nine times. The chain has TRBV6-5 and TRBJ1-6; 9 positions match TRBD1. V shed 6 bases, J shed 6 bases, and the junction held 9 bases outside the gene matches. Germline V gene lookup returns CDR1 MNHEY and CDR2 SVGAGI. The CDR3 contains 16 residues. Written as DNA, the CDR3 is TGTGCCAGCAGATACCGACAGGGGGAGATTAATTCACCCCTCCACTTT. Its protein product is CASRYRQGEINSPLHF.

The chain uses TRBV2 and TRBJ1-1; a weak D match, TRBD1 (6 bases). The CDR3 runs 12 residues. V lost 6 bases to trimming and J lost 5 bases, with 10 bases between them. The germline V gene has CDR1 SNHLY and CDR2 FYNNEI. The CDR3 sequence: CASRSRGTEAFF. CDR3 bases: TGTGCCAGCAGGTCAAGGGGGACTGAAGCTTTCTTT.

The chain employs TRBV5-1 and TRBJ2-5; D uncertain. Germline-derived CDR1 and CDR2 are SGHRS and YFSETQ. V shed 0 bases and J shed 5 bases, with 5 bases lying between them. The CDR3 length is 12 residues. CDR3 bases: TGCGCCAGCAGCTTGGGGCCGGAGACCCAGTACTTC. This sequence encodes CASSLGPETQYF. Complete variable domain (other parts from reference TRBV5-1 and TRBJ2-5): KAGVTQTPRYLIKTRGQQVTLSCSPISGHRSVSWYQQTPGQGLQFLFEYFSETQRNKGNFPGRFSGRQFSNSRSEMNVSTLELGDSALYLCASSLGPETQYFGPGTRLLVL.

The J gene is TRBJ2-5, the V gene TRBV5-4; D perhaps matches TRBD1 (6 bases). This CDR3 contains 17 residues. Germline V lookup: CDR1 SGHNT, CDR2 YYREEE (reference sequence). Trimming took 4 bases from V and 2 from J, leaving 21 bases between them. CDR3 nucleotide sequence: TGTGCCAGCAGCCTCCTCCGTTTCGCAGGGGAACAAGAGACCCAGTACTTC. Its translation is CASSLLRFAGEQETQYF.

The rearrangement links TRBV7-8 to TRBJ2-1; TRBD1 aligns across 11 bases. The J segment lost 6 bases and the V segment lost 0 bases, leaving 4 bases of the junction unmatched. CDR1 and CDR2 (germline): SGHVS, FQNEAQ. This CDR3 contains 16 residues. CDR3 sequence reads: CASSLAPGTGGNEQFF. CDR3 in DNA: TGTGCCAGCAGCTTAGCCCCCGGGACAGGGGGCAATGAGCAGTTCTTC.

This clone was seen a handful of times. The genes are TRBV5-1 and TRBJ2-3; D call uncertain. The germline CDR1 and CDR2 sequences are SGHRS and YFSETQ. CDR3 length: 13 residues. V shed 2 bases and J shed 6 bases, with 10 bases lying between them. The CDR3 sequence is CASSFSSKDTQYF. DNA of the CDR3: TGCGCCAGCAGCTTCTCCTCTAAGGATACGCAGTATTTT.

This chain connects TRBV4-1 to TRBJ2-7; 8 nucleotides match TRBD1. After removal of 1 base from V and 6 bases from J, the junction contained 14 bases not matched to a gene. CDR1 MGHRA and CDR2 YSYEKL come from the germline V gene. CDR3 length: 17 amino acids. The CDR3 DNA reads TGCGCCAGCAGCCAAGGGGCCCCCGGACAGGGTTCCCTCGAGCAGTACTTC. Protein: CASSQGAPGQGSLEQYF.

The chain employs TRBV10-3 and TRBJ1-4; possible D gene TRBD1, 5 bases. V was cut by 4 bases and J by 1 base, with 16 bases left in between. The CDR3 covers 17 residues. Germline CDR1 is ENHRY and CDR2 is SYGVKD. CDR3 sequence: CAISASQGLGTNEKLFF. The CDR3 DNA follows: TGTGCCATCAGTGCCAGCCAGGGACTCGGAACTAATGAAAAACTGTTTTTT.

The chain couples TRBV10-1 to TRBJ2-4, with 7 bases matching TRBD1. Trimming took 6 bases from V and 2 from J; bases not matched to a gene: 7. CDR1 is WNHNN, CDR2 SYGVQD, per germline (reference sequence). This CDR3 contains 15 residues. The CDR3 DNA reads TGCGCCAGCAGCCTTACGACAGGGTCCAAAAACATTCAGTACTTC. This encodes CASSLTTGSKNIQYF.

The chain recombines TRBV5-4 with TRBJ2-3; no clear D. Germline V gene lookup returns CDR1 SGHNT and CDR2 YYREEE (reference sequence). The V end lost 5 bases, the J end lost 6 bases, and 16 bases lay between the germline ends. CDR3 length: 14 amino acids. The CDR3 DNA reads TGTGCCAGCAGTTCCACTCGTCCCCGGGATACGCAGTATTTT. Amino acid sequence: CASSSTRPRDTQYF.

The chain employs TRBV11-2 and TRBJ2-5, with 9 bases lining up with TRBD2. Unmatched junction bases numbered 12, after V lost 5 bases and J lost 2 bases. This CDR3 has 17 amino acids. Looked up from germline, CDR1 is SGHAT and CDR2 is FQNNGV. CDR3 sequence (DNA): TGTGCCAGCAGCCAACCGGGACTAGCATACTTACAAGAGACCCAGTACTTC. Residues: CASSQPGLAYLQETQYF.

J is TRBJ2-3 and V is TRBV6-5; TRBD2 might be the D (5 bases). This CDR3 is 12 amino acids long. Germline CDR1 and CDR2: MNHEY and SVGAGI. The ends were cut back, 8 bases at V and 1 base at J, with 7 bases in the middle. The DNA for the CDR3 is TGTGCCAGCGGGCGGGGCACAGATACGCAGTATTTT. It encodes CASGRGTDTQYF.

CDR3 nucleotides: TGTGCCACCAGAAAGAGATGGGGGGGCGATGAGCAGTTCTTC. This gives the protein CATRKRWGGDEQFF. The chain couples TRBV15 to TRBJ2-1, with D perhaps matching TRBD2 (7 bases). Germline CDR1 is LNHNV and CDR2 is YYDKDF (reference sequence). There are 14 residues in the CDR3. Trimming removed 6 bases from V and 8 bases from J, with 17 bases in between.

V is TRBV14 and J is TRBJ1-1; D is possibly TRBD1 (6 bases). The CDR3 runs 15 residues. Germline V CDR1 and CDR2: SGHDN, FVKESK. Deletions cut 0 bases from V and 1 base from J, with 9 bases between. Here the CDR3 DNA reads TGTGCCAGCAGCCAAGATTCGGGACAGAACACTGAAGCTTTCTTT. Its translation: CASSQDSGQNTEAFF.

This chain links TRBV6-5 with TRBJ1-1, with TRBD1 as a possible D gene (6 bases). The V gene lost 5 bases and the J gene lost 6 bases, with 10 bases spanning the gap. CDR3 length: 12 amino acids. Germline V gene data show CDR1 as MNHEY and CDR2 as SVGAGI. CDR3 nucleotides: TGTGCCAGCAGTAGGGAGGGGGCTGAAGCTTTCTTT. It translates to CASSREGAEAFF.

This rearrangement joins TRBV11-2 to TRBJ2-7; 8 positions match TRBD1. The germline CDR1 and CDR2 sequences are SGHAT and FQNNGV. J gave up 2 bases and V 4 bases, and 7 bases lay outside the gene matches. The CDR3 extends over 15 amino acids. The CDR3 coding sequence is TGTGCCAGCAGCTCCAGGGGGCAGGGACCCTACGAGCAGTACTTC. Protein sequence: CASSSRGQGPYEQYF.

The J gene is TRBJ2-7, the V gene TRBV7-2, with D possibly TRBD1 on 5 matching bases. Germline values: CDR1 SGHTA, CDR2 FQGNSA. The CDR3 has 15 amino acids. Trimming cost V 6 bases and J 3 bases, with 18 bases left between them. CDR3 coding DNA: TGTGCCAGCAGGCTCACCAGGGAAACCTTCTACGAGCAGTACTTC. It codes for CASRLTRETFYEQYF.

This rearrangement joins TRBV25-1 to TRBJ1-1, with unresolved D. The CDR3 consists of 14 residues. Per germline, CDR1 MGHDK and CDR2 SYGVNS. Trimming stripped 2 bases from V and 1 base from J, with 8 bases between. The DNA of the CDR3 is TGTGCCAGCAGTGAAAGCGGGAGGAACACTGAAGCTTTCTTT. It encodes CASSESGRNTEAFF.